The subject of this entry is one T cell receptor (beta chain). The antigen is unknown. Deletions cut 0 bases from V and 5 bases from J, with 16 bases between. Germline V CDR1 and CDR2: MGHDK, SYGVNS. The CDR3 loop spans 16 amino acids. This entry is derived from a study of cytomegalovirus exposure and HLA in healthy donors. Generated by immunoSEQ multiplex PCR, the TCRdb table keeps only in-frame clones and is missing some. The sample includes approximately 270,000 clones, just over 85% of them seen just once. General study points: Cytomegalovirus status was reportedly diagnosed by the classifier with high specificity and sensitivity. Among TCR beta chains, those listed as cytomegalovirus-associated numbered over 150.

The material sequenced was PBMCs. This sequence joins TRBV25-1 and TRBJ1-1, with D possibly matching TRBD1 (6 bases). The receptor was isolated from a woman aged 18-29 years in good health and CMV-seronegative. DNA for the CDR3: TGTGCCAGCAGTGAATACCTCGTACAGGGCGGTACTGAAGCTTTCTTT. It is translated as CASSEYLVQGGTEAFF.